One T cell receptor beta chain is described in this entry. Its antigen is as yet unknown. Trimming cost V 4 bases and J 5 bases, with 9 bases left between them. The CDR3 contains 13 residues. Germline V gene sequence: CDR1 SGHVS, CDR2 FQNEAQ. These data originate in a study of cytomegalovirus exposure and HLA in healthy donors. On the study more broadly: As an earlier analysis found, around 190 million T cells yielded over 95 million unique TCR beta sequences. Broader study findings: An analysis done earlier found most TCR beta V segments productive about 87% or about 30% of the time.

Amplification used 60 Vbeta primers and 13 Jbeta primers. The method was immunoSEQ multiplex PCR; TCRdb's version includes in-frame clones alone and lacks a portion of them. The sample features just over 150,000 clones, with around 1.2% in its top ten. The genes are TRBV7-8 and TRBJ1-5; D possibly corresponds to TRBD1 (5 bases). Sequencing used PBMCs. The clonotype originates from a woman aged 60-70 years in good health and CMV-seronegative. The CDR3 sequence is CASSYTRDQPQHF. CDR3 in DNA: TGTGCCAGCAGCTACACCAGGGATCAGCCCCAGCATTTT.